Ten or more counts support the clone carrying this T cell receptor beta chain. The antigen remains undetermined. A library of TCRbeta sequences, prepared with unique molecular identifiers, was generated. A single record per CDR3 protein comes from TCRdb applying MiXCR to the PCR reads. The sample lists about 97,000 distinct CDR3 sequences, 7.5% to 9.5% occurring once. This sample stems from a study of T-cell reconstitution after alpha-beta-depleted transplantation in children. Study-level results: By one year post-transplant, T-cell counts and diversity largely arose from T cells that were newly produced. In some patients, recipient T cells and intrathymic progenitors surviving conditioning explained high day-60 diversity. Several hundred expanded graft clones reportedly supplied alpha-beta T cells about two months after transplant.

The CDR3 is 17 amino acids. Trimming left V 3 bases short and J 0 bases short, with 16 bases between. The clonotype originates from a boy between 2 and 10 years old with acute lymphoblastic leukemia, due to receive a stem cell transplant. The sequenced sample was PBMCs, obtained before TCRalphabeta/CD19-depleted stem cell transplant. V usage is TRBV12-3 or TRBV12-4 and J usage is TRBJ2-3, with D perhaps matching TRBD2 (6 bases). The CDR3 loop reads CASSFRVVGGSTDTQYF. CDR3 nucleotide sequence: TGTGCCAGCAGTTTTCGCGTGGTCGGGGGAAGCACAGATACGCAGTATTTT.